This TCR beta chain was retrieved from a study of T-cell reconstitution after alpha-beta-depleted transplantation in children (dated by TCRdb to 2016 to 2017). About the investigation overall: Using TCR repertoire profiling, the study followed T-cell immune reconstitution in a quantitative way in children after TCRalphabeta/CD19-depleted allogeneic hematopoietic cell transplantation.

Points on this clonotype: Its target antigen remains unknown. One base away there is no much larger clone; base qualities are not given.

Libraries were built with PCR. Sequencing was performed on an Illumina HiSeq 2500. TCR library preparation used molecular barcoding, with unique molecular identifiers applied to normalize quantification of the TCRbeta repertoire. TCRdb ran its own pipeline on the public reads, namely fastp trimming at Q25 and MiXCR clone calling, and kept in-frame beta chains. Under each unique CDR3 protein, matching rows form one entry showing the most common genes and DNA. In all, the sample holds 200,000 to 250,000 distinct CDR3 sequences, and 20% to 30% of those were seen once. 2% to 3% of the sample comes from the top ten. Taken with the paper, the label for treatment or condition translates to: allogeneic hematopoietic cell transplantation with graft depleted of TCRalphabeta T cells and CD19 B cells. TCRalphabeta/CD19-depleted allogeneic hematopoietic cell grafts were given to the transplant recipients, all of whom were children.

Broader findings and caveats from the paper: Over subsequent months, a decline in hyperexpanded clone frequencies was noted, and after one year, T-cell counts and TCRbeta diversity were mostly ascribed to newly produced T cells. Apparently early alphabetaT-cell count recovery about two months after transplant reportedly relied on only several hundred rapidly expanded clones derived from non-depleted graft cells. The high TCRbeta diversity at day 60 in some patients was ascribed to recipient T cells and intrathymic progenitors that had survived conditioning.

This TCR was recovered from a girl aged 2 to 10 with Fanconi anemia, due to receive a stem cell transplant. Sample: PBMCs, taken before TCRalphabeta/CD19-depleted stem cell transplant.

This receptor carries the CDR3 CSTRTGPGAFF. The nucleotide sequence reads as follows: TGCAGCACCCGGACAGGCCCAGGGGCTTTCTTT. The chain employs TRBV29-1 and TRBJ1-1, and TRBD1 aligns with 7 junction nucleotides. Via the germline V gene, CDR1 is SQVTM and CDR2 ANQGSEA. Its CDR3 holds 11 amino acids, cysteine through phenylalanine. CDR3 DNA only is kept here, 33 bases in frame from base 1. V loses 8 bases at its end and J loses 11 bases; junction bases beyond the gene matches: 11.